Given below is one T cell receptor beta chain in context. This entry belongs to a study of CD8 T cells in Susac syndrome. Trimming took 3 bases from V and 6 from J; bases not matched to a gene: 10. Germline V gives CDR1 LGHNA, CDR2 YSLEER. The CDR3 is 15 residues long. The RNA input was about 0.45 to 1 ug, and it was reverse transcribed with random hexamers. TCRdb reprocessed the immunoSEQ multiplex PCR reads with MiXCR, giving one entry per CDR3 protein. The table lists 100,000 to 150,000 distinct CDR3 sequences, 85% to 95% of them singletons. This TCR was recovered from a human donor with multiple sclerosis. The source material was CD4+ T cells from PBMCs. The chain combines TRBV4-3 with TRBJ1-2; 7 bases align to TRBD1. CDR3 sequence reads: CASSQQLQGVNGYTF. CDR3 nucleotides: TGCGCCAGCAGCCAGCAACTTCAGGGGGTAAATGGCTACACCTTC.